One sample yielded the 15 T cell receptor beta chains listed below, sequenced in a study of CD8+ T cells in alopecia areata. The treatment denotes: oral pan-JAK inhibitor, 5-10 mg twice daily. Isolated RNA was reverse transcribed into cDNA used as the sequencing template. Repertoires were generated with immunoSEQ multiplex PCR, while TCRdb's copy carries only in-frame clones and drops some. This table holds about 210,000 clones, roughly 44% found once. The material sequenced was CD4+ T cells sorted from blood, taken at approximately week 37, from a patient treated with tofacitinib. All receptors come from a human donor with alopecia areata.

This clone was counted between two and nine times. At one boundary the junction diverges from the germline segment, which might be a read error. The CDR3 sequence is CAISEGSPRVATLF. The CDR3 nucleotides read TGTGCCATCAGTGAAGGGTCTCCCCGGGTAGCGACTCTCTTC. V and J are TRBV10-3 and TRBJ2-7; maybe TRBD2 (5 bases). Germline assignment: CDR1 ENHRY and CDR2 SYGVKD. CDR3 size: 14 residues.

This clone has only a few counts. This chain's CDR3 is CSVEGPTGELFF. The DNA for the CDR3 is TGCAGCGTTGAAGGTCCCACCGGGGAGCTGTTTTTT. This rearrangement joins TRBV29-1 to TRBJ2-2; D is unresolved. V was pared by 1 base and J by 4 bases, with 4 bases between. Per the germline V gene, CDR1 is SQVTM and CDR2 is ANQGSEA. The CDR3 covers 12 residues.

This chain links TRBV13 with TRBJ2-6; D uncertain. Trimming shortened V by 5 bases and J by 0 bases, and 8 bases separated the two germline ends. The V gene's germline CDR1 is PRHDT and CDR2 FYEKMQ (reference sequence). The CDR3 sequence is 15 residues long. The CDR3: CASSPGFSGANVLTF. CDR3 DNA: TGTGCCAGCAGCCCAGGATTCTCTGGGGCCAACGTCCTGACTTTC.

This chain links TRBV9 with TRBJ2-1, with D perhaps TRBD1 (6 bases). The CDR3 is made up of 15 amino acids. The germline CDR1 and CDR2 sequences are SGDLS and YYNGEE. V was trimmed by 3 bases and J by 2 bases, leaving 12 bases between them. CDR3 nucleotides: TGTGCCAGCAGCGCCTTCGACAGGACCTACAATGAGCAGTTCTTC. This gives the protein CASSAFDRTYNEQFF.

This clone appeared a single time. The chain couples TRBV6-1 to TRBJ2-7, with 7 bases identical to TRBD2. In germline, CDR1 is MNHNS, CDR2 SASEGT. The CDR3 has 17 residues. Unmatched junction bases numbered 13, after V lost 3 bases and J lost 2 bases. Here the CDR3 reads CASSESGTGVWAYEQYF. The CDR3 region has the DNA TGTGCCAGCAGTGAGAGCGGGACCGGAGTATGGGCCTACGAGCAGTACTTC.

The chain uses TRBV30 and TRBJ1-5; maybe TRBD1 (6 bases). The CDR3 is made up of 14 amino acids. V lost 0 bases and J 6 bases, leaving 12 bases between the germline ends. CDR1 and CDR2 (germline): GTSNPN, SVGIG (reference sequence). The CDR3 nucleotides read TGTGCCTGGAGTGTGAGCAGGGGAGGTCAGCCCCAGCATTTT. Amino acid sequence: CAWSVSRGGQPQHF.

The DNA for the CDR3 is TGCGCCAGCAGCCGGGAAGGACAGGGAAATGGCTACACCTTC. This gives the protein CASSREGQGNGYTF. The V and J genes are TRBV4-1 and TRBJ1-2, with 8 nucleotides matching TRBD1. Germline V gene data show CDR1 as MGHRA and CDR2 as YSYEKL. This CDR3 spans 14 amino acids. Trimming at V came to 4 bases and at J to 6 bases, leaving 7 bases not matched to a gene.

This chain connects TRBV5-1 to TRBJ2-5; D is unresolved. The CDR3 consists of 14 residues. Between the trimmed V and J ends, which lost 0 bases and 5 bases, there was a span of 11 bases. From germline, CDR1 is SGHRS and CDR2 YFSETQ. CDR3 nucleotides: TGCGCCAGCAGCTTGGAGCTAGGGTACGAGACCCAGTACTTC. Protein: CASSLELGYETQYF.

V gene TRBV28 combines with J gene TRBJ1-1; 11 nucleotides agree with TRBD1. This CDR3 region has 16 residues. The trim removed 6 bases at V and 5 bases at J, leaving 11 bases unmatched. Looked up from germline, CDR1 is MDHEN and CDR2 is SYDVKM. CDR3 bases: TGTGCCAGCAGCCCGGCGGGGACAGGGGGAAGGACTGAAGCTTTCTTT. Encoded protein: CASSPAGTGGRTEAFF.

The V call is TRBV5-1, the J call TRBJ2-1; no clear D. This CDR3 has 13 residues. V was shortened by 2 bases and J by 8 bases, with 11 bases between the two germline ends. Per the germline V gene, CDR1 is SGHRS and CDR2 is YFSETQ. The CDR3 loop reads CASSFIVGHEQFF. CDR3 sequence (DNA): TGCGCCAGCAGCTTTATTGTTGGACATGAGCAGTTCTTC.

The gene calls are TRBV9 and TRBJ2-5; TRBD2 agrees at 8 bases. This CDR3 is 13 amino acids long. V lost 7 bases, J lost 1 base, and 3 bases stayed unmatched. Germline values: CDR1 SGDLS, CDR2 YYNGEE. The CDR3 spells CASSRGGQETQYF. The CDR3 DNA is TGTGCCAGCTCTCGGGGGGGCCAAGAGACCCAGTACTTC.

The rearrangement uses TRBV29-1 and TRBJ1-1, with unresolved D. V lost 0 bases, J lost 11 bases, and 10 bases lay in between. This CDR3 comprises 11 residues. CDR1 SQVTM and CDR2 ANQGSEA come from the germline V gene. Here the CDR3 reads CSVEDGVGAFF. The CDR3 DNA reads TGCAGCGTTGAAGATGGGGTGGGGGCTTTCTTT.

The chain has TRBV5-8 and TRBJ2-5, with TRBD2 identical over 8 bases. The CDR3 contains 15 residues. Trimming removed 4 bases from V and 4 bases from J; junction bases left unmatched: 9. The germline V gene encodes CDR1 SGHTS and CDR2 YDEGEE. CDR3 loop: CASSAGGLTGETQYF. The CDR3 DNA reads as TGTGCCAGCAGCGCGGGGGGCCTCACCGGAGAGACCCAGTACTTC.

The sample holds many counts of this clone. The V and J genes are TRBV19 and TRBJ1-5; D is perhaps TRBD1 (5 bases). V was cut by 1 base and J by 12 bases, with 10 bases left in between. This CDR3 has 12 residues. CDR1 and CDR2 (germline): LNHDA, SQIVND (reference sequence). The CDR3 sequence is CASSIASDNQHF. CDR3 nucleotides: TGTGCCAGTAGTATAGCCTCGGACAACCAGCATTTT.

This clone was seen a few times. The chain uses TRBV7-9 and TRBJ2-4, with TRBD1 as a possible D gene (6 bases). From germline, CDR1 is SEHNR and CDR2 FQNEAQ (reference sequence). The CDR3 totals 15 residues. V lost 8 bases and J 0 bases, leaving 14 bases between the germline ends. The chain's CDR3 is CASSITGRAKNIQYF. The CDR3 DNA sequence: TGTGCCAGCTCAATTACAGGGAGAGCCAAAAACATTCAGTACTTC.